Below, 2 T cell receptor beta chains from the same sample are listed, as sequenced in a study of blood T cell repertoires in COVID-19. Here immunoSEQ multiplex PCR was the method, and the copy in TCRdb shows in-frame clones only, minus some. The sample has 200,000 to 250,000 clones, 90% seen once. Specimen: PBMCs or T cells enriched from blood (not recorded which). These receptors were collected from a man under 40 who had been exposed to COVID-19.

V and J are TRBV11-2 and TRBJ2-7; perhaps TRBD1 as D (6 bases). This CDR3 region has 16 residues. The germline CDR1 and CDR2 sequences are SGHAT and FQNNGV. V lost 4 bases and J 1 base, leaving 17 bases between the germline ends. The CDR3 DNA reads as TGTGCCAGCAGCTATTTACGGACAGCCTTATCCTACGAGCAGTACTTC. Residues: CASSYLRTALSYEQYF. The whole variable domain, remainder taken from reference TRBV11-2 and TRBJ2-7, is EAGVAQSPRYKIIEKRQSVAFWCNPISGHATLYWYQQILGQGPKLLIQFQNNGVVDDSQLPKDRFSAERLKGVDSTLKIQPAKLEDSAVYLCASSYLRTALSYEQYFGPGTRLTVT.

The rearrangement uses TRBV28 and TRBJ2-1; 8 positions agree with TRBD1. J gave up 6 bases and V 6 bases, and 10 bases lay outside the gene matches. The CDR3 contains 15 residues. Germline V gene lookup returns CDR1 MDHEN and CDR2 SYDVKM. The CDR3: CASRFLRDRFNEQFF. CDR3 nucleotides: TGTGCCAGCAGATTCTTACGGGACAGGTTCAATGAGCAGTTCTTC.